These 9 T cell receptor beta chains originate from one sample sequenced in a study of identical twins (dated by TCRdb to the mid-2010s). Receptor amplification or capture employed 5' RACE. Sequencing used an Illumina HiSeq 2000. TCRdb reprocessing: public reads trimmed at Q25 with fastp, clones called with MiXCR, in-frame beta chains kept. CDR3 protein duplicates are merged, each entry listing the most common genes and DNA. The sample yields 1.5 million to 2 million distinct CDR3 sequences; about 32% were counted once. In total, the top ten clones hold about 0.27% of the sample. The sequencing sample was made of cord blood. The source is a newborn girl in good health.

The table lists this clonotype with a few counts. The chain recombines TRBV2 with TRBJ2-1; no clear D gene. Germline CDR1 SNHLY, CDR2 FYNNEI. The CDR3 extends over 12 amino acids. Trimming cost V 3 bases and J 12 bases, with 12 bases left between them. CDR3 residues: CASSDGLSGQFF. The DNA of the CDR3 is TGTGCCAGCAGTGATGGCCTTTCGGGGCAGTTCTTC.

The V gene is TRBV20-1, the J gene TRBJ2-2, with 7 bases matching TRBD2. The CDR3 is 14 residues long. Germline-derived CDR1 and CDR2 are DFQATT and SNEGSKA (reference sequence). The V gene end was trimmed by 1 base and the J gene end by 6 bases; junction bases not matched to a gene: 5. CDR3 in amino acids: CSARGVLAAGELFF. The CDR3 coding sequence is TGCAGTGCTAGAGGTGTCCTAGCGGCCGGGGAGCTGTTTTTT.

The chain uses TRBV28 and TRBJ2-1; D perhaps matches TRBD1 (5 bases). With 6 bases removed from V and 7 bases from J, the gap between germline ends came to 25 bases. The CDR3 has 17 residues. The germline V gene has CDR1 MDHEN and CDR2 SYDVKM. The CDR3 DNA is TGTGCCAGCAGCTCAAGGCGACGCGTAAAGGGGTCGAATGAGCAGTTCTTC. Translating it yields CASSSRRRVKGSNEQFF.

The chain employs TRBV27 and TRBJ2-7, with D perhaps assigned TRBD1 or TRBD2 (5 bases each). The CDR3 is 19 amino acids. The V end lost 4 bases, the J end lost 8 bases, and 33 bases lay between the germline ends. CDR1 MNHEY and CDR2 SMNVEV come from the germline V gene (reference sequence). Written as DNA, the CDR3 is TGTGCCAGCAGTTCCCTCTCACCGGGACCAGAGACTCCCCACTCTAAGCAGTACTTC. This sequence encodes CASSSLSPGPETPHSKQYF.

The V gene is TRBV11-2, the J gene TRBJ2-1; D is ambiguous. Germline CDR1 SGHAT, CDR2 FQNNGV. V shed 2 bases and J shed 4 bases, with 21 bases lying between them. The CDR3 runs to 18 residues. CDR3 DNA sequence: TGTGCCAGCAGCTTATGGGCCCGCAAGGACCGCCCTTACAATGAGCAGTTCTTC. This translates into CASSLWARKDRPYNEQFF.

CDR3: CASSHGGVTGELFF. Written as DNA, the CDR3 is TGTGCCAGCAGCCACGGCGGTGTCACCGGGGAGCTGTTTTTT. The rearrangement joins TRBV3-1 to TRBJ2-2; D not resolved. The CDR3 length is 14 residues. Trimming removed 3 bases from V and 4 bases from J, with 9 bases in between. CDR1 is LGHDT and CDR2 is YNNKEL in the germline V gene (reference sequence).

This clonotype was detected only a few times. The J gene is TRBJ2-7, the V gene TRBV7-2; D gene ambiguous. Deletions cut 2 bases from V and 7 bases from J, with 9 bases between. The length of the CDR3 is 12 residues. CDR1 is SGHTA and CDR2 is FQGNSA in the germline V gene. The CDR3 nucleotides read TGTGCCAGCAGCTTAATCGCCGGAGAGCAGTACTTC. This sequence encodes CASSLIAGEQYF.

The chain links TRBV20-1 to TRBJ1-1; D remains ambiguous. V dropped 1 base and J dropped 5 bases, with 11 bases sitting between them. Germline-derived CDR1 and CDR2 are DFQATT and SNEGSKA (reference sequence). The CDR3 sequence is 13 residues long. The CDR3 sequence is CSARGTGWTEAFF. The CDR3 DNA follows: TGCAGTGCTAGAGGTACCGGGTGGACTGAAGCTTTCTTT.

This clonotype showed up just a few times. The chain is built from TRBV20-1 and TRBJ2-7; the D is unclear. V was pared by 0 bases and J by 2 bases, with 5 bases between. The CDR3 covers 12 residues. The germline CDR1 and CDR2 sequences are DFQATT and SNEGSKA (reference sequence). CDR3 in amino acids: CSARDQTYEQYF. Here the CDR3 DNA reads TGCAGTGCTAGAGACCAGACCTACGAGCAGTACTTC.